Presented here are 13 T cell receptor beta chains from one specimen sequenced in a study of T cell clonality in common variable immunodeficiency. Sequenced by immunoSEQ multiplex PCR; TCRdb stores in-frame clones only, minus some. This sample carries about 41,000 clones, none of them present only once. The specimen was peripheral blood mononuclear cells. Receptors were obtained from a person aged 18 to 75 in good health.

This clone was seen at least ten times. Sequencing ends 3 residues short of the CDR3 end; the germline J gene provides the rest. This chain joins TRBV29-1 and TRBJ2-7; 8 nucleotides match TRBD1. The germline V gene encodes CDR1 SQVTM and CDR2 ANQGSEA. CDR3 size: 12 residues. V shed 6 bases, J shed 5 bases, and the junction held 6 bases outside the gene matches. The CDR3 reads CSVDRGGNEQYF. CDR3 bases read: TGCAGCGTAGACAGGGGAGGCAACGAG.

This clone was observed many times. The DNA read from the CDR3 is TGCAGTGCTAGAGAAGGGGCTAGAATATATGAG. It is translated as CSAREGARIYE. From start to end, the CDR3 is CSAREGARIYEQFF. The gene calls are TRBV20-1 and TRBJ2-1; weak D call: TRBD1 (5 bases). The sequence runs out 3 residues before the end of the CDR3; the remainder is reconstructed from the germline J gene. Germline V gene data show CDR1 as DFQATT and CDR2 as SNEGSKA (reference sequence). V lost 0 bases and J 8 bases, leaving 14 bases between the germline ends. The CDR3 loop spans 14 amino acids.

There are many counts of this clone. The read stops 3 residues short of the end of the CDR3; the missing end is completed from the germline J gene. The chain couples TRBV5-1 to TRBJ2-2; TRBD2 agrees at 7 bases. V was clipped by 0 bases and J by 4 bases; unmatched bases: 3. Germline CDR1 SGHRS, CDR2 YFSETQ. The CDR3 extends over 15 amino acids. CDR3 DNA (partial): TGCGCCAGCAGCTTGGAAGCGGGGATCACCGGGGAG. Amino acids: CASSLEAGITGE. The complete CDR3 protein is CASSLEAGITGELFF.

This clone came up many times. The CDR3 is cut off 3 residues early in the read; its end comes from the germline J gene. The chain employs TRBV11-2 and TRBJ2-5; D is undetermined. V was shortened by 1 base and J by 4 bases, with 7 bases between the two germline ends. Germline V gene sequence: CDR1 SGHAT, CDR2 FQNNGV. The CDR3 consists of 13 residues. The CDR3 sequence: CASSLGAPETQYF. The CDR3 DNA, read in part, is TGTGCCAGCAGCTTAGGCGCCCCAGAGACC.

This clone was recorded a few times. The read terminates 3 residues ahead of where the CDR3 ends, so the germline J gene completes it. The chain has TRBV2 and TRBJ1-1; tentative D call: TRBD1 (6 bases). The germline gives CDR1 SNHLY, CDR2 FYNNEI. Trimming removed 4 bases from V and 0 bases from J, with 12 bases in between. The CDR3 contains 15 residues. This chain's CDR3 is CASSVPGHLNTEAFF. The CDR3 bases that were read are TGTGCCAGCAGTGTACCGGGACACTTGAACACTGAA.

The table lists this clone with a few counts. From the germline J gene comes the end of the CDR3, since the read stops 3 residues before it. The chain carries TRBV20-1 and TRBJ2-7; D is possibly TRBD1 (5 bases). Looked up from germline, CDR1 is DFQATT and CDR2 is SNEGSKA (reference sequence). The V gene lost 7 bases and the J gene lost 2 bases, with 12 bases spanning the gap. The length of the CDR3 is 12 residues. The CDR3 loop is CSGATETYEQYF. The covered CDR3 bases are TGCAGTGGGGCGACAGAAACCTACGAG.

At least ten counts were recorded for this clone. The missing CDR3 end, 3 residues past where the read stops, is filled in from the germline J gene. The chain combines TRBV7-8 with TRBJ1-3, with D uncertain. Germline V gives CDR1 SGHVS, CDR2 FQNEAQ. The CDR3 has 15 amino acids. V was clipped by 5 bases and J by 4 bases, with 15 bases between them. The CDR3: CASSPLRGSGNTIYF. CDR3 bases read: TGTGCCAGCAGCCCTCTGAGAGGTTCGGGAAACACC.

This clone showed up many times. Read data end 3 residues before the CDR3 end; the end is taken from the germline J gene. The chain has TRBV2 and TRBJ1-6; the D is unclear. The CDR3 spans 13 residues. V lost 5 bases, J lost 4 bases, and 6 bases lay in between. Germline CDR1 SNHLY, CDR2 FYNNEI. CDR3 amino acids: CASSPGYNSPLHF. The DNA read from the CDR3 is TGTGCCAGCAGTCCGGGTTATAATTCACCC.

This clone was seen repeatedly, ten times or more. The read finishes 3 residues shy of the CDR3 end, and the germline J gene is used to complete it. The chain carries TRBV30 and TRBJ2-7, with 11 bases fitting TRBD2. CDR3 length: 19 residues. The germline V gene encodes CDR1 GTSNPN and CDR2 SVGIG (reference sequence). The ends lost 2 bases at V and 2 bases at J; junction bases unmatched: 17. The DNA read from the CDR3 is TGTGCCTGGAGTCCCAGCCAACCGGGACTAGCGGTCCGCCCCTACGAG. It yields the protein CAWSPSQPGLAVRPYE. The whole CDR3 sequence is CAWSPSQPGLAVRPYEQYF.

Many counts were recorded for this clone. Partial CDR3 DNA: TGCGCCAGCAGCTTGGCAATCCAGGGTTTCGCAGATACG. It specifies CASSLAIQGFADT. The CDR3 reads in full as CASSLAIQGFADTQYF. The V gene is TRBV5-1, the J gene TRBJ2-3, with D maybe TRBD1 (5 bases). The read finishes 3 residues shy of the CDR3 end, and the germline J gene is used to complete it. This CDR3 is built from 16 residues. Deletions cut 0 bases from V and 4 bases from J, with 15 bases between. Germline CDR1 reads SGHRS; CDR2 reads YFSETQ.

This clone was counted at least ten times. Sequencing ends 3 residues short of the CDR3 end; the germline J gene provides the rest. The chain has TRBV20-1 and TRBJ2-7; 10 bases line up with TRBD2. The V segment lost 3 bases and the J segment 0 bases; nucleotides outside the gene matches: 5. Germline-derived CDR1 and CDR2 are DFQATT and SNEGSKA (reference sequence). The CDR3 covers 15 residues. CDR3 residues: CSARGLAGDSYEQYF. The sequenced CDR3 bases are TGCAGTGCTAGGGGCCTAGCGGGAGACTCCTACGAG.

This clone occurred many times. Within the sample, other DNA sequences also encode this same CDR3. CDR3 DNA (partial): TGCGCCAGCAGCTTGGGAGGGGGCGACACCGGGGAG. It encodes CASSLGGGDTGE. The whole CDR3 protein reads CASSLGGGDTGELFF. This chain connects TRBV5-1 to TRBJ2-2, with 7 nucleotides matching TRBD1. The read ends 3 residues before the CDR3 terminus; that terminus is restored from the germline J gene. The CDR3 runs to 15 residues. CDR1 is SGHRS and CDR2 is YFSETQ in the germline V gene. V shed 0 bases, J shed 3 bases, and the junction held 2 bases outside the gene matches.

This clone was counted many times. The read is 3 residues too short to cover the CDR3 end, so that end is filled in from the germline J gene. The chain uses TRBV5-1 and TRBJ1-4, with 8 positions matching TRBD1. V lost 4 bases, J lost 5 bases, and 7 bases stayed unmatched. In germline, CDR1 is SGHRS, CDR2 YFSETQ. The CDR3 covers 15 residues. CDR3: CASSTARTGNEKLFF. Partial CDR3 DNA: TGCGCCAGCAGCACCGCGAGGACAGGGAATGAAAAA. Based on the CDR3 plus reference TRBV5-1 and TRBJ1-4, the full variable domain is KAGVTQTPRYLIKTRGQQVTLSCSPISGHRSVSWYQQTPGQGLQFLFEYFSETQRNKGNFPGRFSGRQFSNSRSEMNVSTLELGDSALYLCASSTARTGNEKLFFGSGTQLSVL.